This T cell receptor (beta chain) was identified in a study of blood T cell repertoires in COVID-19. Overall study: Donors in the United States, Italy and Spain gave samples during acute or convalescent COVID-19. Sources were T cells, B-cell-depleted T cells, or PBMCs; the material itself was cDNA or gDNA.

From germline, CDR1 is SEHNR and CDR2 FQNEAQ (reference sequence). This CDR3 spans 14 amino acids. V was pared by 3 bases and J by 3 bases, with 1 base of the junction left unmatched. This clone was picked up one time. Some clones are missing from TCRdb's copy, which holds only in-frame ones; the method was immunoSEQ multiplex PCR. Among under 450,000 clones listed, around 87% were seen once. Participants spanned ages about 18 to 90 years and resided in about two dozen US areas. The chain employs TRBV7-9 and TRBJ2-7; 11 bases agree with TRBD2. The material sequenced was PBMCs or T cells enriched from blood (not recorded which). This clonotype was obtained from a man aged 25-40 years who had recovered from COVID-19. The CDR3 sequence: CASSFGTSGYEQYF. The DNA for the CDR3 is TGTGCCAGCAGCTTTGGGACTAGCGGCTACGAGCAGTACTTC.